This is a list of T cell receptor beta chains from one sample in a study of cytomegalovirus exposure and HLA in healthy donors. Assay: immunoSEQ multiplex PCR; the TCRdb copy retains only in-frame clones and omits some. The profile shows fewer than 100,000 clones, around 90% of them singletons. Material: PBMCs. Receptors originate from a man aged 25 to 45 in good health and CMV-seronegative. CDR3s include the opening cysteine and the closing phenylalanine or tryptophan. D genes are given only for firm matches. Clone size, where shown, is once, few, many, or a class for clones that have expanded.

J,size,V,D,CDR3,DNA
TRBJ2-3,medium-sized,TRBV6-4,TRBD2,CASSDKSGGGTDTQYF,TGTGCCAGCAGTGACAAGAGCGGGGGTGGCACAGATACGCAGTATTTT
TRBJ2-1,-,TRBV9,TRBD2,CASSIIAGVNEQFF,TGTGCCAGCAGCATAATAGCGGGAGTGAATGAGCAGTTCTTC
TRBJ2-5,once,TRBV7-9,-,CASSLLAEQETQYF,TGTGCCAGCAGCTTACTCGCAGAACAAGAGACCCAGTACTTC
TRBJ2-4,-,TRBV6-6,-,CASAGDRIKNIQYF,TGTGCCAGCGCGGGGGACAGGATAAAAAACATTCAGTACTTC
TRBJ2-4,-,TRBV5-4,-,CASSLEMTEPKNIQYF,TGTGCCAGCAGCTTGGAGATGACAGAGCCTAAAAACATTCAGTACTTC
TRBJ1-5,-,TRBV10-2,-,CASSLEWGRSNQPQHF,TGCGCCAGCTCTTTAGAGTGGGGCCGGAGCAATCAGCCCCAGCATTTT
TRBJ2-5,-,TRBV28,TRBD2,CASSIPLAGAETQYF,TGTGCCAGCAGTATTCCCCTAGCGGGAGCTGAGACCCAGTACTTC
TRBJ2-5,-,TRBV11-2,-,CASSLEWRGAQETQYF,TGTGCCAGCAGCTTAGAATGGCGGGGAGCTCAAGAGACCCAGTACTTC
TRBJ2-5,-,TRBV7-8,TRBD2,CASSLEVRTSGETQYF,TGTGCCAGCAGCTTAGAGGTCCGGACTAGCGGAGAGACCCAGTACTTC
TRBJ1-1,-,TRBV28,-,CASVFYSRGTPEAFF,TGTGCCAGCGTCTTTTACAGCCGGGGAACGCCTGAAGCTTTCTTT
TRBJ1-5,-,TRBV6-1,-,CASRPQVGGHQPQHF,TGTGCCAGCAGGCCACAGGTCGGGGGGCATCAGCCCCAGCATTTT
TRBJ1-2,-,TRBV5-1,TRBD1,CASRVLPGQGKYGYTF,TGCGCCAGCAGAGTTTTGCCGGGACAGGGTAAATATGGCTACACCTTC
TRBJ1-2,-,TRBV6-1,-,CASKQDPYGYTF,TGTGCCAGCAAACAGGACCCCTATGGCTACACCTTC
TRBJ2-1,-,TRBV9,-,CASSVGIRTETYNEQFF,TGTGCCAGCAGCGTAGGGATAAGGACAGAGACCTACAATGAGCAGTTCTTC
TRBJ1-1,-,TRBV28,TRBD1,CASRTGGRTEAFF,TGTGCCAGCCGAACAGGGGGACGGACTGAAGCTTTCTTT
TRBJ2-7,-,TRBV19,TRBD1,CASSRQGWYEQYF,TGTGCCAGTAGTAGACAGGGTTGGTACGAGCAGTACTTC
TRBJ2-3,-,TRBV7-3,-,CASSLRGRPTGLDTQYF,TGTGCCAGCAGCTTAAGGGGGAGGCCCACTGGGTTAGATACGCAGTATTTT
TRBJ2-7,-,TRBV11-3,-,CASSFGHYEQYF,TGTGCCAGCAGCTTTGGGCACTACGAGCAGTACTTC
TRBJ2-7,-,TRBV27,-,CASSLRLAYEQYF,TGTGCCAGCAGTTTAAGGCTAGCCTACGAGCAGTACTTC
TRBJ1-2,-,TRBV11-3,-,CASSSGGRLGQPCGYTF,TGTGCCAGCAGCTCCGGAGGCCGACTCGGACAGCCCTGTGGCTACACCTTC
TRBJ1-5,-,TRBV6-6,TRBD1,CASTRATGGNQPQHF,TGTGCCAGCACCAGGGCGACAGGGGGCAATCAGCCCCAGCATTTT
TRBJ2-1,once,TRBV28,TRBD1,CASGVVGTVINEQFF,TGTGCCAGCGGGGTGGTGGGGACAGTAATCAATGAGCAGTTCTTC
TRBJ1-6,-,TRBV5-6,TRBD1,CASSPLLRQGNIAALHF,TGTGCCAGCAGCCCCCTCTTAAGACAGGGCAATATCGCGGCCCTCCACTTT
TRBJ2-1,-,TRBV10-2,TRBD1,CASSESAWDSTYNEQFF,TGCGCCAGCAGTGAATCAGCCTGGGACAGCACCTACAATGAGCAGTTCTTC
TRBJ1-3,-,TRBV4-1,TRBD1,CASSTQGARDTIYF,TGCGCCAGCTCGACACAGGGGGCGCGGGACACCATATATTTT
TRBJ2-7,-,TRBV7-7,TRBD2,CASSPGVAGVYEQYF,TGTGCTAGCAGCCCGGGGGTAGCGGGAGTTTACGAGCAGTACTTC
TRBJ1-1,few,TRBV19,-,CASSRRAITEAFF,TGTGCCAGTAGCCGCAGGGCAATCACTGAAGCTTTCTTT
TRBJ1-2,few,TRBV11-2,-,CASSLEGGAGNYGYTF,TGTGCCAGCAGCTTAGAAGGCGGGGCGGGAAACTATGGCTACACCTTC
TRBJ2-1,-,TRBV7-3,TRBD2,CASSPRSGREGSEQFF,TGTGCCAGCAGCCCCCGTAGCGGGAGGGAAGGGAGTGAGCAGTTCTTC
TRBJ2-5,-,TRBV28,TRBD2,CASSFSAGGFETQYF,TGTGCCAGCAGTTTTAGTGCGGGAGGGTTCGAGACCCAGTACTTC
TRBJ2-5,-,TRBV6-4,-,CASSEGGLETQYF,TGTGCCAGCAGTGAAGGGGGATTGGAGACCCAGTACTTC
TRBJ2-5,once,TRBV6-5,-,CASMLEGNVKTQYF,TGTGCCAGCATGCTGGAGGGGAACGTGAAGACCCAGTACTTC
TRBJ2-7,-,TRBV18,-,CASSTFTGNDEQYF,TGTGCCAGCTCAACATTTACAGGGAATGACGAGCAGTACTTC
TRBJ2-2,-,TRBV7-2,-,CASSPTPGSVTGELFF,TGTGCCAGCAGCCCAACCCCAGGGTCCGTCACCGGGGAGCTGTTTTTT
TRBJ1-2,-,TRBV19,TRBD1,CASSTDRENGYTF,TGTGCCAGTAGTACGGACAGGGAAAATGGCTACACCTTC
TRBJ2-5,-,TRBV7-9,-,CASSLQSYQETQYF,TGTGCCAGCAGCTTGCAGTCGTACCAAGAGACCCAGTACTTC
TRBJ2-4,many,TRBV4-2,TRBD1,CASSETGELAKNIQYF,TGTGCCAGCAGCGAAACAGGGGAGTTAGCCAAAAACATTCAGTACTTC
TRBJ1-5,few,TRBV4-2,-,CASSQAWQASGPQHF,TGTGCCAGCAGCCAGGCGTGGCAGGCCTCTGGGCCCCAGCATTTT
TRBJ1-2,-,TRBV2,TRBD1,CASSSGTVPGGYTF,TGTGCCAGCAGTTCCGGGACAGTGCCGGGGGGCTACACCTTC
TRBJ2-1,-,TRBV21-1,-,CASSVPSGTGVNEQFF,TGTGCCAGCAGCGTTCCTTCCGGGACAGGGGTCAATGAGCAGTTCTTC
TRBJ2-3,-,TRBV6-4,TRBD2,CASSVTSGGLTDTQYF,TGTGCCAGCAGTGTTACTAGCGGGGGGCTCACAGATACGCAGTATTTT
TRBJ1-4,-,TRBV5-4,-,CASSKRGGAPEKLFF,TGTGCCAGCAGCAAACGAGGGGGAGCCCCTGAAAAACTGTTTTTT
TRBJ2-2,-,TRBV11-3,-,CASSLEGSNTGELFF,TGTGCCAGCAGCCTCGAGGGATCGAACACCGGGGAGCTGTTTTTT
TRBJ2-1,-,TRBV11-2,-,CASSLVQDSRLPRDNEQFF,TGTGCCAGCAGCTTAGTTCAGGACAGTCGGCTACCTCGAGACAATGAGCAGTTCTTC
TRBJ1-6,-,TRBV6-6,-,CASSYRQGSPLHF,TGTGCCAGCAGTTATCGGCAGGGTTCACCCCTCCACTTT
TRBJ2-2,-,TRBV5-1,TRBD2,CASSPDPGTTNTGELFF,TGCGCCAGCAGCCCGGACCCCGGGACTACGAACACCGGGGAGCTGTTTTTT
TRBJ1-6,-,TRBV11-2,-,CASSIPTRSDSPLHF,TGTGCCAGCAGCATCCCGACACGTTCGGATTCACCCCTCCACTTT
TRBJ1-5,-,TRBV14,-,CASSQHRGQPQHF,TGTGCCAGCAGCCAACACCGAGGTCAGCCCCAGCATTTT
TRBJ2-7,once,TRBV4-2,TRBD2,CASSPILRELEQYF,TGTGCCAGCAGCCCCATTTTGCGGGAGCTCGAGCAGTACTTC
TRBJ1-2,-,TRBV6-1,TRBD1,CASSDMGQRLYGYTF,TGTGCCAGCAGTGACATGGGACAGCGTCTCTATGGCTACACCTTC
TRBJ2-7,-,TRBV7-6,-,CASSVSGTSYEQYF,TGTGCCAGCAGCGTGAGCGGAACCTCCTACGAGCAGTACTTC
TRBJ2-1,once,TRBV2,-,CASKVVGQNGNEQFF,TGTGCCAGCAAGGTGGTCGGACAGAATGGGAATGAGCAGTTCTTC
TRBJ1-1,-,TRBV5-4,-,CASSFTGPGTEAFF,TGTGCCAGCAGCTTTACAGGGCCTGGGACTGAAGCTTTCTTT
TRBJ1-5,-,TRBV4-1,-,CASSQDTGRNQPQHF,TGCGCCAGCAGCCAAGATACTGGGCGAAATCAGCCCCAGCATTTT
TRBJ2-2,-,TRBV6-6,TRBD2,CASSRLSGGNTGELFF,TGTGCCAGCAGTCGGCTGTCGGGGGGAAACACCGGGGAGCTGTTTTTT
TRBJ2-1,-,TRBV5-1,TRBD1,CASSPGQGTYNEQFF,TGCGCCAGCAGCCCGGGACAGGGGACCTACAATGAGCAGTTCTTC
TRBJ2-1,-,TRBV7-6,TRBD1,CASSLGQALYNEQFF,TGTGCCAGCAGCTTGGGACAGGCCTTATACAATGAGCAGTTCTTC